This T cell receptor beta chain originates from a study of cytomegalovirus exposure and HLA in healthy donors. The PCR was carried out with 60 Vbeta primers and 13 Jbeta primers. Sequencing was performed with immunoSEQ multiplex PCR; in TCRdb, only in-frame clones are kept and a portion is missing. The table records about 130,000 clones, 74% of them present only once. Trimming cost V 3 bases and J 7 bases, with 28 bases left between them. Germline V gives CDR1 KGHSH, CDR2 LQKENI. The CDR3 is made up of 19 amino acids. The count of this clone is one. The chain couples TRBV18 to TRBJ2-1, with a possible D match to TRBD1 (9 bases). The sequence came from a woman between 45 and 65 years old in good health and CMV-seropositive. The sample was PBMCs. CDR3 DNA sequence: TGTGCCAGCTCACCTCCCGGAACAGGGGGCACTAGCGGATTTAATGAGCAGTTCTTC. This translates into CASSPPGTGGTSGFNEQFF.